This T cell receptor (beta chain) was captured in a study of cytomegalovirus exposure and HLA in healthy donors. General study points: Sequences of the TCR beta chain were said to predict the HLA-A and HLA-B alleles of most subjects accurately. In a later analysis, HLA-associated TCR beta chains were more clonally expanded than equally common others.

There are a few counts of this clone. The target antigen is unknown. The PCR had 60 Vbeta and 13 Jbeta primers. Only in-frame clones appear in the TCRdb table, and some are missing; sequencing was by immunoSEQ multiplex PCR. The sample contains about 150,000 clones, roughly 74% of which appear only once. Per germline, CDR1 SNHLY and CDR2 FYNNEI. Trimming left V 6 bases short and J 7 bases short, with 9 bases between. This CDR3 has 11 residues. The chain joins TRBV2 to TRBJ1-2; D not resolved. The receptor's source is a man in his late teens or twenties in good health and CMV-seronegative. The sequencing sample was made of PBMCs. In nucleotides, the CDR3 is TGTGCCAGCAGGGGGAGCTCTGGCTACACCTTC. The encoded protein is CASRGSSGYTF.